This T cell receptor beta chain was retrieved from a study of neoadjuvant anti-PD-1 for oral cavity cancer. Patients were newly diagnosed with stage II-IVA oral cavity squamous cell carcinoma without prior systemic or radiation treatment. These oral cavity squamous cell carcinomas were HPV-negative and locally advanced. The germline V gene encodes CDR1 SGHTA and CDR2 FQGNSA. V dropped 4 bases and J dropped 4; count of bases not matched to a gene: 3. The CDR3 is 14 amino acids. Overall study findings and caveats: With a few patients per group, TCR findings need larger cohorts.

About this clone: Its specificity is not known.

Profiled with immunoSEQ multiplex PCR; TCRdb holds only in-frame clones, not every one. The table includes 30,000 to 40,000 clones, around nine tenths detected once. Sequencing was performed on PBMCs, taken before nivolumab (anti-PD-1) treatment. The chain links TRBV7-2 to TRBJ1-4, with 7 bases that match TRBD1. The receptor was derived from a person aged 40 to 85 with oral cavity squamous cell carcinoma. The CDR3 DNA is TGTGCCAGCAGCTGGTACAGGGGTAATGAAAAACTGTTTTTT. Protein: CASSWYRGNEKLFF.